This paragraph reports one T cell receptor beta chain. This specimen comes from a study of blood T cell repertoires in COVID-19. Germline-derived CDR1 and CDR2 are MGHDK and SYGVNS. The length of the CDR3 is 17 residues. V was cut by 5 bases and J by 2 bases, with 21 bases left in between. The data were produced by immunoSEQ multiplex PCR, yet TCRdb's version contains in-frame clones alone and is incomplete. The sample records about 270,000 clones, roughly nine tenths being singletons. Seattle enrolled patients during active infection and tracked them longitudinally. The genes are TRBV25-1 and TRBJ1-2; D is uncertain. Source material: peripheral blood. The clonotype originates from a woman aged 25 to 39 with COVID-19, enrolled during active disease. CDR3 coding DNA: TGTGCCAGCAGTCCCCGACATAGTTTTGTGCTAAACTATGGCTACACCTTC. Translation gives CASSPRHSFVLNYGYTF.